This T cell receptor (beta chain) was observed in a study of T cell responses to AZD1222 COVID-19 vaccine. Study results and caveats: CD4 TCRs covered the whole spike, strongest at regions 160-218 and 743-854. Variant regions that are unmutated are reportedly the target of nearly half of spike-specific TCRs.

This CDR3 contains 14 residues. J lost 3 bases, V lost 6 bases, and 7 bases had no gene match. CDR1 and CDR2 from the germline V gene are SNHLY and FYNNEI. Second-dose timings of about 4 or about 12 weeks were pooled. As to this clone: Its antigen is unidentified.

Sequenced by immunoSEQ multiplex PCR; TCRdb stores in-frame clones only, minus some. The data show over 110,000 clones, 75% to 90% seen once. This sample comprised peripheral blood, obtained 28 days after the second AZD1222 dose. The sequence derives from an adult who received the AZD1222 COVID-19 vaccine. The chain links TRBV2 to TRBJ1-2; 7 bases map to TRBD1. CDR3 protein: CASRGGGIHYGYTF. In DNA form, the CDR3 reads TGTGCCAGCAGAGGGGGCGGTATTCACTATGGCTACACCTTC.